These 8 T cell receptor beta chains share one sample of origin, sequenced in a study of regulatory T cells in long-lasting Graves disease. Time point reported: persistent/refractory GD, antithyroid drugs over 5 years with positive TRAb. PBMCs were the source of the RNA used for TCR sequencing. CDR3-region Arm-PCR and iRepertoire HTBI primers produced the TCR beta libraries. Via MiXCR, TCRdb re-called the multiplex PCR reads, giving one row per CDR3 protein. The table lists some 300,000 distinct CDR3 sequences, roughly 21% of them singletons. This specimen was peripheral blood mononuclear cells (PBMCs), taken when the disease was refractory, from a patient treated with antithyroid drugs. Receptors originate from a female donor with Graves disease.

Ten or more counts support this clonotype. The rearrangement joins TRBV30 to TRBJ1-1; unclear D gene. With 3 bases removed from V and 0 bases from J, the gap between germline ends came to 8 bases. Germline V gene sequence: CDR1 GTSNPN, CDR2 SVGIG (reference sequence). There are 13 residues in the CDR3. CDR3 loop: CAWRGLMNTEAFF. CDR3 coding DNA: TGTGCCTGGAGAGGCCTAATGAACACTGAAGCTTTCTTT.

The chain couples TRBV2 to TRBJ2-1; D is unclear. The CDR3 loop spans 12 amino acids. Germline-derived CDR1 and CDR2 are SNHLY and FYNNEI. Trimming cost V 6 bases and J 9 bases, with 12 bases left between them. The CDR3 DNA follows: TGTGCCAGCAGCGGATTGGACCCTGAGCAGTTCTTC. It translates to CASSGLDPEQFF.

V and J are TRBV11-3 and TRBJ2-4; D uncertain. V lost 5 bases and J lost 11, with 16 bases in between. This CDR3 has 13 amino acids. CDR1 and CDR2 (germline): SGHNT, YENEEA. The CDR3 DNA reads as TGTGCCAGCAGCAATCTATTAAGAGAAGTTCAGTACTTC. Amino acid sequence: CASSNLLREVQYF.

This clonotype was seen ten or more times. J is TRBJ1-2 and V is TRBV6-2 or TRBV6-3; weak D call: TRBD1 (6 bases). V was trimmed by 8 bases and J by 4 bases, leaving 20 bases between them. The CDR3 consists of 15 residues. In germline, CDR1 is MNHEY, CDR2 SVGEGT. The CDR3 loop is CASGRNLDSSYGYTF. CDR3 bases: TGTGCCAGCGGACGCAACTTGGACAGCAGCTATGGCTACACCTTC.

This clonotype was seen many times. In nucleotides, the CDR3 is TGTGCCAGCTCACGCGGGACAGGGGAGCAGACCCAGTACTTC. Its protein is CASSRGTGEQTQYF. The chain combines TRBV18 with TRBJ2-5; TRBD1 matches 10 bases. The CDR3 is 14 amino acids. Germline V lookup: CDR1 KGHSH, CDR2 LQKENI. With 4 bases clipped from V and 6 bases from J, the junction kept 5 bases outside the gene matches.

The chain couples TRBV12-3 or TRBV12-4 to TRBJ2-2; TRBD2 aligns across 14 bases. V lost 10 bases to trimming and J lost 4 bases; unmatched junction nucleotides: 8. The CDR3 contains 16 residues. CDR3 nucleotides: TGTGCCATTTCGGGACTAGCGGGAGCCGGCACCGGGGAGCTGTTTTTT. Translating it yields CAISGLAGAGTGELFF.

This clonotype was seen ten or more times. The chain has TRBV12-3 or TRBV12-4 and TRBJ2-5; maybe TRBD2 (6 bases). This CDR3 has 17 residues. Trimming removed 5 bases from V and 3 bases from J, with 22 bases in between. The CDR3 region is CASSLDYDLWVEETQYF. The CDR3 DNA sequence: TGTGCCAGCAGTCTGGACTACGACCTGTGGGTAGAAGAGACCCAGTACTTC.

This clonotype was counted many times. The rearrangement joins TRBV30 to TRBJ2-7; D is possibly TRBD1 or TRBD2 (5 bases each). This CDR3 has 14 residues. Germline V gene data show CDR1 as GTSNPN and CDR2 as SVGIG (reference sequence). With 4 bases removed from V and 1 base from J, the gap between germline ends came to 14 bases. CDR3 residues: CAWNAPGQSYEQYF. In DNA form, the CDR3 reads TGTGCCTGGAACGCCCCGGGGCAGTCCTACGAGCAGTACTTC.